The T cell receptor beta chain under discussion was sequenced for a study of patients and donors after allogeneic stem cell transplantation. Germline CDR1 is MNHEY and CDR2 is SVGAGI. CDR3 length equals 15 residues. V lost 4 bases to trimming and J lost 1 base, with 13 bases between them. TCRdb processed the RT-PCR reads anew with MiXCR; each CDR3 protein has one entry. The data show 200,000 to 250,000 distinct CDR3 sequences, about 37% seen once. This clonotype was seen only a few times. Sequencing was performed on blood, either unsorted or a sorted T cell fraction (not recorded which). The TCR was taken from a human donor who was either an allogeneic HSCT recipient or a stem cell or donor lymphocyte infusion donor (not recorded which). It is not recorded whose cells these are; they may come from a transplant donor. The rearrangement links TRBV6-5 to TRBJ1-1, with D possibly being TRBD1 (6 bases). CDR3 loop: CASSLTGTTNTEAFF. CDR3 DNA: TGTGCCAGCAGTTTGACCGGGACAACGAACACTGAAGCTTTCTTT.